This T cell receptor (beta chain) comes out of a study of cytomegalovirus exposure and HLA in healthy donors (dated by TCRdb to 2015 to 2018). Describing the broader study: In an earlier analysis of approximately 640 of the donors, 250 to 300 Gb of sequence data and some 120 million unique TCR beta sequences from roughly 190 million T cells were reported. About five DR-DQ haplotypes were handled as single units for association and clustering because linkage in the cohort was strong. Across about 380 genotyped donors of the cohort, an average of approximately 240,000 unique TCR beta nucleotide sequences per donor were sequenced, and 15% to 20% of those sequences were non-productive. All discovery cohort repertoires had been generated on a single sequencing platform. The later analysis used no new phenotypic data to find candidate immune exposures, relying instead on TCR beta sequences and their occurrence across donors. The number of donors typed differed by locus, with about 629-630 for A, B, C, DRB1 and DQB1, 522 for DQA1, over 600 for DPA1, and some 450 for DPB1. Both class I and class II loci were covered by HLA typing, at four-digit resolution. A separate validation cohort of approximately 120 different subjects was used in addition to the roughly 620-subject first cohort. In a later analysis, previously published TCR beta repertoires from hundreds of donors were re-analyzed and high-resolution HLA genotyping was added so that TCR occurrence patterns could be studied. The genetic ancestry cluster associated with self-reported Caucasian donors included about 84% of the approximately 400 genotyped donors. The aim of the study was to test whether cataloging public T cell receptors could identify signatures of past pathogen exposure. A later genetic analysis took genome-wide SNP genotypes for about 55% of the roughly 670 donors and used that subset as a discovery cohort. Using immunosequencing, the study profiled T cell repertoires from some 670 subjects and related those repertoires to cytomegalovirus serostatus. High-throughput TCR immunosequencing, statistical association of individual TCRs with disease status, and machine learning were combined to predict cytomegalovirus infection status. Donor age, sex, ethnicity and CMV serostatus were collected together with the repertoire data. To decide whether each TCR beta V gene segment behaved as functional or pseudogenic, an earlier analysis of 587 of the donors relied on high-throughput TCR beta sequencing. About 330 gigabases of sequencing data and 75 million to 85 million unique TCR sequences made up an early release that covered about 640 HLA-typed donors.

Study-wide findings and limitations: A total of about 180 TCR beta chains were listed by the study as associated with cytomegalovirus. In a later analysis, HLA-associated TCR beta chains were found to be more clonally expanded and to have lower generation probabilities than equally common non-associated chains. Correlated functional status among segregating V segments might reflect linkage disequilibrium, but an unknown experimental factor could not be ruled out. In a later genetic analysis, fewer N-insertions in productive TCRs were reported among donors in an Asian-associated ancestry cluster than the roughly 640-donor mean. Specific HLA alleles were associated with about 17,000 TCR beta sequences at a false discovery rate of 0.05 in a later analysis. Assigning TCR associations to individual alleles was difficult when HLA alleles, especially DR and DQ, strongly co-occurred. The earlier analysis of 587 of the donors excluded 15 to 20 rarely observed V segments, including chromosome 9 orphons, because counts were too low. The authors suggested that the approach could potentially be extended to other disease states and immunological phenotypes. In vitro tests confirmed that a few of the cytomegalovirus-associated TCR beta chains recognize cytomegalovirus antigens. In an earlier analysis of around 600 of the donors, most TCR beta V segments appeared in productive rearrangements about 90% or about 30% of the time, broadly matching IMGT annotations. For the cohort, immune exposure information was limited to CMV serostatus. According to a later analysis, parvovirus B19, influenza, CMV and Epstein-Barr virus appeared linked to several top co-occurrence clusters. Because the 87-base-pair reads could not distinguish some IMGT-functional V segments, including TRBV6-2 and TRBV6-3, those segments were excluded. A cluster of highly shared sequence variants was judged likely to be a technical artifact of the sequencing pipeline. In this cohort, only TCR beta chains were sequenced, and detectable features were limited by the absence of alpha or paired-chain data. According to a later analysis, most CMV-associated TCR beta chains appeared to be HLA-restricted, and the HLA associations seemed to be driven largely by CMV exposure. Most TCR sequences were observed very rarely across donors, whereas some public TCRs were present in many individuals. A later genetic analysis associated a missense DCLRE1C variant with V-gene and J-gene trimming of TCR beta chains, and an independent cohort replicated the association. The presence/absence analyses assumed that sequencing depth was roughly uniform across donors, and that assumption may not be true. In both the original and validation cohorts, the classifier was reported to diagnose cytomegalovirus status with high specificity and sensitivity. Because HLA typing was missing for some donors at each locus, association tests included only the typed subset. A further reported finding was that TCR beta sequences accurately predicted the HLA-A and HLA-B alleles for most subjects in the first cohort. In a later analysis, TCR association rates were found to vary across HLA loci, with the most associated TCRs seen for DRB1 alleles and the fewest for HLA-C alleles.

Library preparation used the immunoSEQ multiplex PCR assay. For the multiplex PCR, a mixture combining 60 forward primers for TCR Vbeta segments and 13 reverse primers for TCR Jbeta segments was used. The CDR3 region of rearranged TCR beta genes was amplified from genomic DNA with a multiplex PCR assay. On the Illumina HiSeq System, the amplified TCR beta libraries were sequenced as 87-base-pair reads. As for how the authors treated the data: A later analysis tallied roughly 78 million unique TCR beta chains across the 700 or so repertoires, and some 10 million of those chains were shared by two or more donors. To remove PCR and sequencing errors, raw reads were error-corrected and collapsed into unique sequences using a nearest-neighbor algorithm that merged closely related sequences. V, D and J gene segments were assigned by aligning CDR3 sequences to IMGT reference sequences. For a sequence to be retained, at least a six-nucleotide match to both a V gene segment and a J gene segment was required. A rearrangement counted as productive if the CDR3 had no stop codons and remained in frame with V and J, and every other rearrangement counted as non-productive. CDR3 was defined by IMGT convention, running from the second conserved V-encoded cysteine to the conserved J-encoded phenylalanine. Sequences without an unambiguous match to a single V gene segment were excluded from the earlier analysis of about 630 of the donors. An earlier analysis of a few hundred of the donors classified V segments as functional when productive rearrangements were above 56.7% and as segregating when the standard deviation between donors was above 5%. A statistical classification framework was built to diagnose cytomegalovirus status from the catalog of TCR beta chain sequences. A later analysis assigned V and J genes by comparing TCR nucleotide sequences with IMGT/GENE-DB human TR gene sequences. A later analysis assigned CDR3 sequences and most-parsimonious VDJ recombination scenarios with the TCRdist pipeline. In a later analysis, every TCR beta chain was defined by the combination of its CDR3 amino acid sequence and its V-gene family, and reads without a unique V-gene family were dropped. As a way to deal with suspected cross-contamination and a sequencing artifact, a later analysis dropped nearly 600 nucleotide sequences that were highly shared and had low generation probability. For each public chain, a later analysis derived a clonal expansion index from normalized ranks of inferred template counts within each repertoire. Generation probabilities in a later analysis came from a VDJ recombination model fitted to out-of-frame rearrangements, and those results were checked against IGoR. In a later analysis, TCR-TCR, TCR-HLA and TCR-CMV co-occurrence was scored with hypergeometric tests, and a repertoire-size bias correction was applied to TCR pairs. A later analysis estimated false discovery rates by permuting HLA or CMV assignments 20 times. In a later analysis, co-occurring TCRs were grouped with DBSCAN, and TCRdist sequence similarity was added when clustering was performed within HLA-allele-positive subsets. Co-occurrence clustering excluded repertoires with fewer than 30,000 or more than 120,000 public chains, plus five with anomalous nucleotide sharing. The source is immuneACCESS, and TCRdb retained only in-frame sequences with V and J called. Part of the clones is not carried over; for the studies checked, unresolved V genes explain less than half of this, and the remainder is unexplained. V, J and clone size are taken as reported in that table, and D and trimming were inferred from the DNA itself. The record for this sample contains tens of thousands of clones. The biggest ten clones account for about 8% of the sample.

CDR1 and CDR2 were assigned from the germline V gene as SGHDN and FVKESK. After removal of 1 base from V and 3 bases from J, the junction retains 3 bases not matched to a gene. Taken from cysteine to phenylalanine, the CDR3 has 15 residues. The read is trimmed to its CDR3 DNA, 45 bases read in frame from base 1. In total, 666 healthy bone marrow donors made up the cohort. Cohort members were all nominally healthy when sampled, although unrecorded immune exposures were likely present. The donor was CMV seronegative and was included in the group of a few hundred seronegative cohort members. A peripheral blood sample was provided by each donor, and peripheral blood mononuclear cells were used for TCR beta sequencing. Genomic DNA was extracted from the blood cell samples with the Qiagen DNeasy Blood Extraction Kit. Concerning this clone: The antigen it recognizes is unknown.

Sequences were obtained from PBMCs. In this chain, TRBV14 is recombined with TRBJ1-5, with 7 bases aligning to TRBD1. The TCR originated in a male donor in good health and CMV-seronegative. In nucleotides, the sequence is TGTGCCAGCAGCCAAGCGGGACAGCCCAATCAGCCCCAGCATTTT. Its product reads: CASSQAGQPNQPQHF. Reference TRBV14 and TRBJ1-5 proteins supply the regions before and after the CDR3; the full variable domain is: EAGVTQFPSHSVIEKGQTVTLRCDPISGHDNLYWYRRVMGKEIKFLLHFVKESKQDESGMPNNRFLAERTGGTYSTLKVQPAELEDSGVYFCASSQAGQPNQPQHFGDGTRLSIL.